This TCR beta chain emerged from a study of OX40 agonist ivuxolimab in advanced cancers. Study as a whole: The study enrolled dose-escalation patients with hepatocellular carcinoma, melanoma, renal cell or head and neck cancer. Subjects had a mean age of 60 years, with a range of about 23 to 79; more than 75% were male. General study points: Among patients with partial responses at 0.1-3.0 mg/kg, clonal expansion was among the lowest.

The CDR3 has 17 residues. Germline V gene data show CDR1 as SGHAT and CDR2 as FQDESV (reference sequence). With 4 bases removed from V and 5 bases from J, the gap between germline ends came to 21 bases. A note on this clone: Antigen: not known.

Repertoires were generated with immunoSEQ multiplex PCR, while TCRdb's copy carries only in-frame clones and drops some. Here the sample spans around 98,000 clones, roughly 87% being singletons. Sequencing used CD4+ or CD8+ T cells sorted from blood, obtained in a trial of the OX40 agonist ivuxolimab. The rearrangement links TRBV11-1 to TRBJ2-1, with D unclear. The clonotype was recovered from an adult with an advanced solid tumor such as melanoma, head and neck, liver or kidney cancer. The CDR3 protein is CASSSVLLGYGNNEQFF. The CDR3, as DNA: TGTGCCAGCAGCTCCGTCCTATTGGGGTATGGAAACAATGAGCAGTTCTTC.